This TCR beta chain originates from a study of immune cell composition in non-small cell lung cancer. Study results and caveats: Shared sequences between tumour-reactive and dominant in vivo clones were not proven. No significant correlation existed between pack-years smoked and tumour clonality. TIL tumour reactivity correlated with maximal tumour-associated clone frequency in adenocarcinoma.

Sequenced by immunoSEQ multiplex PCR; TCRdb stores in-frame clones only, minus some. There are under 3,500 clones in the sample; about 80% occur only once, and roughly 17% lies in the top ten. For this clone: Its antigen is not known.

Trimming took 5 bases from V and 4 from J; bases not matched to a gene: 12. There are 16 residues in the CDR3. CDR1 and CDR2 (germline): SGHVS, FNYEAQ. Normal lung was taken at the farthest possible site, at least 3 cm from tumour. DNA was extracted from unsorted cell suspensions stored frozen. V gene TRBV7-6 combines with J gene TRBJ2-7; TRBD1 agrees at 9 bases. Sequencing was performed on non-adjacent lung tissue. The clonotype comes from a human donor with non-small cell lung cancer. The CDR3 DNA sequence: TGTGCCAGCAGCCCTGGGGGCGGGACAGGGAGGTACGAGCAGTACTTC. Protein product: CASSPGGGTGRYEQYF.